Shown below are 31 T cell receptor beta chains from a single sample sequenced in a study of blood T cell repertoires in COVID-19. Profiling relied on immunoSEQ multiplex PCR, and the TCRdb table lists in-frame clones only, not all of them. This table has 400,000 to 450,000 clones, 75% to 90% appearing once. The sequenced material came from peripheral blood. The receptors stem from a woman aged 40 to 49 with COVID-19, enrolled during active disease.

As regards this clone: Germline is not matched at one junction end, which may reflect a read error. V and J are TRBV7-7 and TRBJ1-1; weak D call: TRBD1 (5 bases). The CDR3 contains 13 residues. Germline values: CDR1 SSHAT, CDR2 FNYEAQ (reference sequence). The CDR3 loop reads CASSSVWGAEAFF. Written as DNA, the CDR3 is TGTGCTAGCAGCTCCGTATGGGGGGCTGAAGCTTTCTTT.

The chain joins TRBV5-1 to TRBJ1-2; D call uncertain. This CDR3 has 12 residues. V lost 4 bases and J lost 8, with 12 bases in between. Per germline, CDR1 SGHRS and CDR2 YFSETQ. The CDR3 nucleotides read TGCGCCAGCAGCGCCGGCCGGCGGGGCTACACCTTC. Translated: CASSAGRRGYTF.

This clone was seen a single time. The V and J genes are TRBV7-8 and TRBJ2-2; D gene ambiguous. This CDR3 comprises 18 residues. From germline, CDR1 is SGHVS and CDR2 FQNEAQ. Trimming cost V 2 bases and J 2 bases, with 18 bases left between them. In DNA, the CDR3 is TGTGCCAGCAGCTTATTTCAAAGTCCACTCACCAACACCGGGGAGCTGTTTTTT. Amino acids: CASSLFQSPLTNTGELFF. The full variable domain, rest sourced from reference TRBV7-8 and TRBJ2-2, is GAGVSQSPRYKVAKRGQDVALRCDPISGHVSLFWYQQALGQGPEFLTYFQNEAQLDKSGLPSDRFFAERPEGSVSTLKIQRTQQEDSAVYLCASSLFQSPLTNTGELFFGEGSRLTVL.

V gene TRBV28 combines with J gene TRBJ1-2, with a tentative D call TRBD1 (5 bases). The CDR3 totals 17 residues. Germline V CDR1 and CDR2: MDHEN, SYDVKM. The V and J ends lost 3 bases and 8 bases respectively, with 25 bases between them. The CDR3 is CASSFERGLGGAVGYTF. CDR3 nucleotides: TGTGCCAGCAGTTTTGAGCGCGGGTTGGGCGGGGCGGTGGGCTACACCTTC.

This chain connects TRBV19 to TRBJ2-7; D ambiguous. The CDR3 sequence is 14 residues long. Germline loops: CDR1 LNHDA, CDR2 SQIVND (reference sequence). The V gene lost 3 bases and the J gene lost 2 bases, with 11 bases spanning the gap. CDR3 amino acids: CASSIQDNPYEQYF. CDR3 DNA: TGTGCCAGTAGTATTCAAGACAATCCCTACGAGCAGTACTTC.

This clone was counted between two and nine times. The chain carries TRBV5-1 and TRBJ2-1, with TRBD1 identical over 7 bases. After removal of 4 bases from V and 9 bases from J, the junction contained 10 bases not matched to a gene. This CDR3 has 14 amino acids. CDR1 is SGHRS, CDR2 YFSETQ, per germline. In DNA form, the CDR3 reads TGCGCCAGCAGCCCTCAGAGGGGGCCCGGTGAGCAGTTCTTC. Amino acids: CASSPQRGPGEQFF.

The genes are TRBV6-4 and TRBJ2-1; 8 bases line up with TRBD1. This CDR3 comprises 17 residues. The germline CDR1 and CDR2 sequences are MRHNA and SNTAGT. With V trimmed by 2 bases and J by 5 bases, 11 bases remained unmatched. The CDR3 reads CASSDPSDREIHNEQFF. CDR3 coding DNA: TGTGCCAGCAGTGACCCATCGGACAGGGAGATCCACAATGAGCAGTTCTTC.

This chain uses TRBV9 with TRBJ1-1, with TRBD1 identical over 8 bases. V lost 3 bases to trimming and J lost 1 base; unmatched junction nucleotides: 5. CDR1 is SGDLS, CDR2 YYNGEE, per germline. The CDR3 consists of 15 residues. The CDR3 bases are TGTGCCAGCAGCGCCGGACAGGGACCGAACACTGAAGCTTTCTTT. It specifies CASSAGQGPNTEAFF.

This clone showed up just once. The chain carries TRBV30 and TRBJ1-6; a weak D match, TRBD1 (5 bases). Germline assignment: CDR1 GTSNPN and CDR2 SVGIG (reference sequence). V lost 2 bases, J lost 10 bases, and 15 bases lay in between. The CDR3 runs 14 residues. The CDR3 sequence is CAWSNKGKGSPLHF. DNA of the CDR3: TGTGCCTGGAGTAATAAGGGGAAAGGGTCACCCCTCCACTTT.

The gene calls are TRBV24-1 and TRBJ2-1, with D perhaps matching TRBD1 (6 bases). The V end was cut by 4 bases, the J end by 5 bases, with 11 bases between. CDR1 KGHDR and CDR2 SFDVKD come from the germline V gene. This CDR3 region has 14 residues. The CDR3 sequence: CATSDQDSHNEQFF. The CDR3 DNA follows: TGTGCCACCAGTGACCAGGACAGCCACAATGAGCAGTTCTTC.

As to this clone: The sample carries other DNA sequences with the same CDR3. The rearrangement links TRBV18 to TRBJ1-1; 7 bases line up with TRBD1. V was clipped by 3 bases and J by 1 base; unmatched bases: 2. This CDR3 region has 14 residues. Germline assignment: CDR1 KGHSH and CDR2 LQKENI. The CDR3 sequence: CASSPPGGNTEAFF. The CDR3 DNA is TGTGCCAGCTCACCTCCAGGGGGGAACACTGAAGCTTTCTTT.

The chain uses TRBV29-1 and TRBJ2-3; 8 positions match TRBD2. The CDR3 has 17 amino acids. The J segment lost 6 bases and the V segment lost 1 base, leaving 15 bases of the junction unmatched. The germline gives CDR1 SQVTM, CDR2 ANQGSEA. CDR3 in amino acids: CSVEAGASGQTWDTQYF. DNA for the CDR3: TGCAGCGTTGAAGCGGGTGCTAGCGGGCAGACCTGGGATACGCAGTATTTT.

V gene TRBV19 combines with J gene TRBJ1-3, with D uncertain. Trimming stripped 6 bases from V and 0 bases from J, with 15 bases between. The germline V gene has CDR1 LNHDA and CDR2 SQIVND (reference sequence). This CDR3 has 16 residues. The CDR3 sequence is CASSLLGLISGNTIYF. The CDR3 DNA reads TGTGCCAGTAGCCTACTCGGACTGATCTCTGGAAACACCATATATTTT.

Only a few counts were recorded for this clone. This rearrangement joins TRBV7-2 to TRBJ2-5; 14 bases are a match to TRBD2. The germline V gene encodes CDR1 SGHTA and CDR2 FQGNSA. Trimming cost V 5 bases and J 7 bases; bases outside gene matches: 12. The CDR3 extends over 17 amino acids. DNA of the CDR3: TGTGCCAGCAGCACAGACGGACTAGCGGGGGGCCTGGGGACCCAGTACTTC. Translating it yields CASSTDGLAGGLGTQYF.

This sequence joins TRBV15 and TRBJ1-5; D not certain. Germline CDR1 and CDR2: LNHNV and YYDKDF (reference sequence). This CDR3 has 13 residues. V was shortened by 5 bases and J by 9 bases, with 14 bases between the two germline ends. The CDR3 sequence is CATSGVGVMPQHF. The CDR3 region has the DNA TGTGCCACCAGCGGAGTGGGAGTGATGCCCCAGCATTTT.

This rearrangement joins TRBV19 to TRBJ2-2; 9 positions match TRBD1. J gave up 3 bases and V 5 bases, and 13 bases lay outside the gene matches. The CDR3 totals 18 residues. From germline, CDR1 is LNHDA and CDR2 SQIVND (reference sequence). CDR3 nucleotide sequence: TGTGCCAGTAGTCCCCAGAAAACAGGGGGCGCCGACACCGGGGAGCTGTTTTTT. Amino acids: CASSPQKTGGADTGELFF. Filled out from reference TRBV19 and TRBJ2-2, the complete variable domain reads DGGITQSPKYLFRKEGQNVTLSCEQNLNHDAMYWYRQDPGQGLRLIYYSQIVNDFQKGDIAEGYSVSREKKESFPLTVTSAQKNPTAFYLCASSPQKTGGADTGELFFGEGSRLTVL.

The CDR3: CASSYSRMAGNEQFF. CDR3 coding DNA: TGTGCCAGCAGTTACTCGAGAATGGCGGGGAATGAGCAGTTCTTC. The V gene is TRBV6-2 or TRBV6-3, the J gene TRBJ2-1; tentatively, D is TRBD2 (6 bases). In germline, CDR1 is MNHEY, CDR2 SVGEGT. The CDR3 has 15 residues. The germline V and J ends were trimmed by 0 bases and 7 bases, with 13 bases remaining between them.

The V gene is TRBV5-4, the J gene TRBJ2-2; the D gene is possibly TRBD1 (6 bases). CDR3 length: 16 residues. V dropped 3 bases and J dropped 0 bases, with 12 bases sitting between them. Germline V CDR1 and CDR2: SGHNT, YYREEE (reference sequence). CDR3 bases: TGTGCCAGCAGCTCTGGACAGTTTCCGAACACCGGGGAGCTGTTTTTT. It is translated as CASSSGQFPNTGELFF.

The chain joins TRBV28 to TRBJ2-6, with 7 bases fitting TRBD2. V trimming: 1 base; J trimming: 4 bases; junction bases outside the gene matches: 7. This CDR3 has 17 amino acids. Germline CDR1 reads MDHEN; CDR2 reads SYDVKM. DNA for the CDR3: TGTGCCAGCAGTTTATCCGCGCGGGAGTCCGGGGCCAACGTCCTGACTTTC. Residues: CASSLSARESGANVLTF.

This clone was seen only once. The chain couples TRBV6-4 to TRBJ2-2, with D tentatively TRBD2 (5 bases). With 0 bases removed from V and 3 bases from J, the gap between germline ends came to 11 bases. The length of the CDR3 is 16 residues. In germline, CDR1 is MRHNA, CDR2 SNTAGT. The DNA of the CDR3 is TGTGCCAGCAGTGACTCGGTGACTACCGACACCGGGGAGCTGTTTTTT. Protein sequence: CASSDSVTTDTGELFF.

This clone was seen once. The rearrangement joins TRBV25-1 to TRBJ2-1, with 8 bases fitting TRBD2. Germline CDR1 reads MGHDK; CDR2 reads SYGVNS. The CDR3 consists of 14 residues. V shed 2 bases and J 10 bases; nucleotides not matched to a gene: 7. The chain's CDR3 is CASSEGASGPEQFF. The CDR3 DNA reads as TGTGCCAGCAGTGAAGGGGCTAGCGGGCCAGAGCAGTTCTTC.

The chain links TRBV5-4 to TRBJ2-7; unclear D gene. The CDR3 length is 12 residues. Trimming pared 1 base from V and 6 bases from J, leaving 8 bases between. Germline V gene sequence: CDR1 SGHNT, CDR2 YYREEE (reference sequence). Written as DNA, the CDR3 is TGTGCCAGCAGCTTGATAATGAGCGAGCAGTACTTC. Amino acids: CASSLIMSEQYF.

V gene TRBV6-5 combines with J gene TRBJ2-5; TRBD2 matches 10 bases. Germline V CDR1 and CDR2: MNHEY, SVGAGI. The ends lost 6 bases at V and 5 bases at J; junction bases unmatched: 9. The CDR3 runs to 15 residues. The CDR3: CASRVSGRAGETQYF. CDR3 DNA sequence: TGTGCCAGCAGGGTCAGCGGGAGGGCCGGGGAGACCCAGTACTTC.

The chain uses TRBV5-1 and TRBJ1-1, with no clear D. Per the germline V gene, CDR1 is SGHRS and CDR2 is YFSETQ. This CDR3 comprises 13 residues. Between the trimmed V and J ends, which lost 0 bases and 2 bases, there was a span of 5 bases. CDR3 protein: CASSLDPNTEAFF. The CDR3 DNA follows: TGCGCCAGCAGCTTGGATCCTAACACTGAAGCTTTCTTT.

In this sample, this clone turned up once. This chain connects TRBV10-3 to TRBJ2-7; maybe TRBD1 (6 bases). This CDR3 comprises 15 residues. In germline, CDR1 is ENHRY, CDR2 SYGVKD. Trimming shortened V by 4 bases and J by 5 bases, and 18 bases separated the two germline ends. CDR3 protein: CAISVLRDIIDEQYF. The CDR3 DNA sequence: TGTGCCATCAGTGTTTTACGGGACATAATCGACGAGCAGTACTTC.

In its sample, this clone was seen once. The V and J genes are TRBV10-2 and TRBJ1-2; D gene ambiguous. Trimming left V 2 bases short and J 6 bases short, with 7 bases between. Germline CDR1 WSHSY, CDR2 SAAADI. CDR3 length: 12 residues. The CDR3 here is CASSEGLDGYTF. The DNA for the CDR3 is TGCGCCAGCAGTGAGGGACTGGATGGCTACACCTTC.

The table lists this clone with a count of one. The chain carries TRBV6-1 and TRBJ2-7, with TRBD2 as a possible D gene (6 bases). Trimming cost V 1 base and J 3 bases, with 10 bases left between them. Germline lookup yields CDR1 MNHNS and CDR2 SASEGT. The CDR3 extends over 14 amino acids. Here the CDR3 DNA reads TGTGCCAGCAGTGAAGGTCTAGCGAACTACGAGCAGTACTTC. Translated: CASSEGLANYEQYF.

The CDR3 DNA follows: TGCGCCAGCAGCCAAGTAGCGGTGGGAGCGGGGGGCTCCTATAATTCACCCCTCCACTTT. Protein product: CASSQVAVGAGGSYNSPLHF. The chain couples TRBV4-3 to TRBJ1-6; D perhaps matches TRBD1 (5 bases). CDR1 is LGHNA, CDR2 YSLEER, per germline. CDR3 length equals 20 residues. The germline V and J ends were trimmed by 1 base and 0 bases, with 19 bases remaining between them.

This chain connects TRBV9 to TRBJ1-1; a possible D gene is TRBD1 (5 bases). The germline V and J ends were trimmed by 3 bases and 3 bases, with 15 bases remaining between them. The CDR3 loop spans 15 amino acids. Germline CDR1 is SGDLS and CDR2 is YYNGEE. CDR3 region: CASSAQGRKDTEAFF. The CDR3 DNA is TGTGCCAGCAGCGCTCAGGGTAGGAAGGACACTGAAGCTTTCTTT.

This chain links TRBV7-2 with TRBJ1-2; D is unclear. Trimming cost V 6 bases and J 6 bases, with 20 bases left between them. The germline V gene encodes CDR1 SGHTA and CDR2 FQGNSA. CDR3 length: 15 residues. The CDR3 coding sequence is TGTGCCAGCAGATCCCAGGTCCATCCTACCGATGGCTACACCTTC. This encodes CASRSQVHPTDGYTF.

This clone was picked up one time. The chain is built from TRBV5-4 and TRBJ2-3, with 11 bases matching TRBD1. Germline-derived CDR1 and CDR2 are SGHNT and YYREEE (reference sequence). The CDR3 is 14 amino acids. V dropped 5 bases and J dropped 3; count of bases not matched to a gene: 2. CDR3 loop: CASSRDRGTDTQYF. The CDR3 DNA reads TGTGCCAGCAGTAGGGACAGGGGGACAGATACGCAGTATTTT.